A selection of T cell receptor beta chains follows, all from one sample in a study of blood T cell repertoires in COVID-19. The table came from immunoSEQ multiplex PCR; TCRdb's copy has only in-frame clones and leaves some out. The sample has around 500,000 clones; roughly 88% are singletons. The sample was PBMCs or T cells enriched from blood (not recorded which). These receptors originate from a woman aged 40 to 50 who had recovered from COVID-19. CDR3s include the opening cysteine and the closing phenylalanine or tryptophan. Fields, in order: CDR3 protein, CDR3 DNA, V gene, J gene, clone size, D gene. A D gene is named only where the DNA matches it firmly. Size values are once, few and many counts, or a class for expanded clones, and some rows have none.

CDR3: CASSLTGYNEQFF
DNA: TGTGCCAGCAGTTTAACAGGCTACAATGAGCAGTTCTTC
V: TRBV27
J: TRBJ2-1
size: -
D: -

CDR3: CASSQGTGNQPQHF
DNA: TGCGCCAGCAGCCAAGGGACAGGCAATCAGCCCCAGCATTTT
V: TRBV4-3
J: TRBJ1-5
size: -
D: -

CDR3: CASRNGQGDSPLHF
DNA: TGTGCCAGCAGAAACGGACAGGGTGATTCACCCCTCCACTTT
V: TRBV27
J: TRBJ1-6
size: once
D: TRBD1

CDR3: CAISDPGRYEQYF
DNA: TGTGCCATCAGCGACCCAGGCAGGTACGAGCAGTACTTC
V: TRBV10-3
J: TRBJ2-7
size: -
D: -

CDR3: CASSPGTNTEAFF
DNA: TGTGCCAGCAGCCCTGGGACAAACACTGAAGCTTTCTTT
V: TRBV11-3
J: TRBJ1-1
size: -
D: -

CDR3: CVSSGLRNYGYTF
DNA: TGTGTTTCGAGTGGGCTGAGAAACTATGGCTACACCTTC
V: TRBV7-2
J: TRBJ1-2
size: -
D: -

CDR3: CASSLQGDQPQHF
DNA: TGCGCCAGCAGCCTACAGGGTGATCAGCCCCAGCATTTT
V: TRBV4-1
J: TRBJ1-5
size: -
D: -

CDR3: CSVGVASGANVLTF
DNA: TGCAGCGTTGGTGTGGCCTCTGGGGCCAACGTCCTGACTTTC
V: TRBV29-1
J: TRBJ2-6
size: -
D: -

CDR3: CASSRQWMGEQYF
DNA: TGTGCCAGCAGTCGACAGTGGATGGGGGAGCAGTACTTC
V: TRBV2
J: TRBJ2-7
size: -
D: -

CDR3: CARTGYSGANVLTF
DNA: TGTGCCAGAACAGGATACTCTGGGGCCAACGTCCTGACTTTC
V: TRBV7-9
J: TRBJ2-6
size: -
D: -

CDR3: CASSVSGAPPAFF
DNA: TGTGCCAGCAGCGTATCAGGGGCACCCCCCGCTTTCTTT
V: TRBV9
J: TRBJ1-1
size: -
D: -

CDR3: CASSLGSQPGLIF
DNA: TGTGCCAGCAGCTTGGGGAGTCAGCCGGGACTCATCTTT
V: TRBV5-6
J: TRBJ1-1
size: -
D: -

CDR3: CSASPALAGGEQYF
DNA: TGCAGTGCTAGTCCCGCCTTAGCGGGAGGGGAGCAGTACTTC
V: TRBV20-1
J: TRBJ2-7
size: -
D: TRBD2

CDR3: CASSSTGNSNQPQHF
DNA: TGTGCCAGCTCATCTACAGGAAATAGCAATCAGCCCCAGCATTTT
V: TRBV18
J: TRBJ1-5
size: -
D: -

CDR3: CASSAGQSRLNDEQYF
DNA: TGCGCCAGCAGCGCCGGACAGAGCCGACTTAATGACGAGCAGTACTTC
V: TRBV4-1
J: TRBJ2-7
size: -
D: -

CDR3: CASSVGVSYTIYF
DNA: TGTGCCAGCAGCGTCGGTGTTTCTTACACCATATATTTT
V: TRBV7-2
J: TRBJ1-3
size: -
D: -

CDR3: CASSGGTGVNTEAFF
DNA: TGCGCCAGCAGTGGGGGAACAGGGGTGAACACTGAAGCTTTCTTT
V: TRBV10-1
J: TRBJ1-1
size: -
D: TRBD1

CDR3: CASSRRPYEQYF
DNA: TGCGCCAGCAGCAGGCGGCCCTACGAGCAGTACTTC
V: TRBV5-1
J: TRBJ2-7
size: -
D: -

CDR3: CASSDRVRNTIYF
DNA: TGTGCCAGCAGCGACAGGGTGCGAAACACCATATATTTT
V: TRBV9
J: TRBJ1-3
size: -
D: -

CDR3: CASSTSSYNEQFF
DNA: TGTGCCAGTAGTACGAGCTCCTACAATGAGCAGTTCTTC
V: TRBV19
J: TRBJ2-1
size: -
D: -

CDR3: CASSLSIGLAGMLNEQFF
DNA: TGTGCCAGCAGCCTCTCTATAGGGCTAGCGGGAATGCTCAATGAGCAGTTCTTC
V: TRBV7-8
J: TRBJ2-1
size: -
D: TRBD2

CDR3: CASSLASWRSDGYTF
DNA: TGTGCCAGCAGCTTAGCGTCTTGGAGGAGTGATGGCTACACCTTC
V: TRBV7-2
J: TRBJ1-2
size: -
D: -

CDR3: CASSSGTSGKKNEQFF
DNA: TGTGCCAGCAGTTCAGGGACTAGCGGGAAGAAGAATGAGCAGTTCTTC
V: TRBV27
J: TRBJ2-1
size: once
D: TRBD2

CDR3: CASRPLDRGNEQFF
DNA: TGTGCCAGTAGGCCTTTGGACAGGGGTAATGAGCAGTTCTTC
V: TRBV19
J: TRBJ2-1
size: -
D: TRBD1

CDR3: CASSEGQFITEAFF
DNA: TGTGCCAGCAGTGAGGGACAGTTTATCACTGAAGCTTTCTTT
V: TRBV25-1
J: TRBJ1-1
size: -
D: TRBD1

CDR3: CASSVGVDRGREQYF
DNA: TGTGCCAGCAGCGTGGGGGTGGACAGGGGGCGCGAGCAGTACTTC
V: TRBV9
J: TRBJ2-7
size: -
D: TRBD1

CDR3: CASRGTAGNTIYF
DNA: TGTGCCAGCAGAGGGACAGCTGGAAACACCATATATTTT
V: TRBV28
J: TRBJ1-3
size: -
D: TRBD1

CDR3: CSAITGGKGSNQPQHF
DNA: TGCAGCGCGATTACGGGGGGAAAAGGTTCCAATCAGCCCCAGCATTTT
V: TRBV29-1
J: TRBJ1-5
size: -
D: -

CDR3: CASSRRLGGIGSRYEQYF
DNA: TGTGCCAGCAGCAGGCGACTAGGAGGTATCGGAAGCCGTTACGAGCAGTACTTC
V: TRBV5-4
J: TRBJ2-7
size: -
D: -

CDR3: CASSPGQSYNEQFF
DNA: TGCGCCAGCAGTCCGGGACAGAGTTACAATGAGCAGTTCTTC
V: TRBV5-1
J: TRBJ2-1
size: -
D: TRBD1

CDR3: CASSPGRKGEAFF
DNA: TGTGCCAGCAGCCCCGGAAGGAAGGGGGAAGCTTTCTTT
V: TRBV7-2
J: TRBJ1-1
size: once
D: -

CDR3: CASSQGARGEGGEQFF
DNA: TGTGCCAGCAGCCAAGGTGCCCGGGGGGAAGGGGGTGAGCAGTTCTTC
V: TRBV3-1/TRBV3-2
J: TRBJ2-1
size: -
D: -

CDR3: CASRETGRTYEQYF
DNA: TGTGCCAGCAGAGAGACAGGGCGCACCTACGAGCAGTACTTC
V: TRBV6-5
J: TRBJ2-7
size: -
D: TRBD1

CDR3: CASSLEGRAQYF
DNA: TGTGCCAGCAGTTTGGAGGGGAGGGCCCAGTACTTC
V: TRBV12-3/TRBV12-4
J: TRBJ2-5
size: -
D: TRBD2

CDR3: CASSQELGQLNTEAFF
DNA: TGTGCCAGCAGCCAAGAACTAGGGCAGCTGAACACTGAAGCTTTCTTT
V: TRBV4-2
J: TRBJ1-1
size: -
D: -

CDR3: CSVEGGRATYNEQFF
DNA: TGCAGCGTTGAGGGCGGGAGGGCCACCTACAATGAGCAGTTCTTC
V: TRBV29-1
J: TRBJ2-1
size: once
D: TRBD2

CDR3: CASSESNRRQAFF
DNA: TGCGCCAGCAGTGAGTCGAACAGGAGACAGGCTTTCTTT
V: TRBV10-1
J: TRBJ1-1
size: -
D: -

CDR3: CASSYKSSGSYEQYF
DNA: TGTGCCAGCAGTTACAAGTCTAGCGGGAGTTACGAGCAGTACTTC
V: TRBV6-2/TRBV6-3
J: TRBJ2-7
size: once
D: TRBD2

CDR3: CASRRWDSEETQYF
DNA: TGTGCCAGCAGGAGGTGGGACAGCGAAGAGACCCAGTACTTC
V: TRBV6-5
J: TRBJ2-5
size: -
D: TRBD1

CDR3: CASSYGQQSQETQYF
DNA: TGTGCCAGCAGCTATGGACAGCAATCCCAAGAGACCCAGTACTTC
V: TRBV7-9
J: TRBJ2-5
size: -
D: -

CDR3: CASSFKARQRRDTQYF
DNA: TGTGCCAGCAGCTTTAAAGCGCGCCAAAGGAGGGATACGCAGTATTTT
V: TRBV7-9
J: TRBJ2-3
size: -
D: -

CDR3: CASIQSDSSGNTIYF
DNA: TGTGCCAGCATCCAATCAGACAGCTCTGGAAACACCATATATTTT
V: TRBV6-5
J: TRBJ1-3
size: -
D: -

CDR3: CASRKPGLDNEQYF
DNA: TGCGCCAGCAGGAAGCCGGGACTAGATAACGAGCAGTACTTC
V: TRBV5-1
J: TRBJ2-7
size: -
D: TRBD2

CDR3: CASSYPARNTEAFF
DNA: TGTGCCAGCAGTTACCCTGCCAGGAACACTGAAGCTTTCTTT
V: TRBV6-2/TRBV6-3
J: TRBJ1-1
size: -
D: -

CDR3: CASRRTSGGRSYNEQFF
DNA: TGTGCCAGCAGGAGGACTAGCGGAGGACGTTCCTACAATGAGCAGTTCTTC
V: TRBV7-2
J: TRBJ2-1
size: few
D: TRBD2

CDR3: CASSLVGRGGTDTQYF
DNA: TGCGCCAGCAGCTTGGTGGGCAGGGGAGGCACAGATACGCAGTATTTT
V: TRBV5-1
J: TRBJ2-3
size: once
D: -

CDR3: CASSLGPRRVKQETQYF
DNA: TGTGCCAGCAGCTTAGGCCCCCGCAGGGTCAAACAAGAGACCCAGTACTTC
V: TRBV7-9
J: TRBJ2-5
size: once
D: -

CDR3: CASSLQNLQETQYF
DNA: TGCGCCAGCAGCTTGCAGAACCTTCAAGAGACCCAGTACTTC
V: TRBV5-1
J: TRBJ2-5
size: -
D: -

CDR3: CATSPPASGSSIETQYF
DNA: TGTGCCACCAGTCCCCCGGCTAGCGGGAGTTCTATAGAGACCCAGTACTTC
V: TRBV24-1
J: TRBJ2-5
size: -
D: TRBD2

CDR3: CASSEGALNSPLHF
DNA: TGTGCCAGCAGTGAAGGGGCCTTAAATTCACCCCTCCACTTT
V: TRBV2
J: TRBJ1-6
size: -
D: -

CDR3: CASSIDGTGGFQPQHF
DNA: TGTGCCAGTAGTATAGATGGGACAGGGGGATTCCAGCCCCAGCATTTT
V: TRBV19
J: TRBJ1-5
size: -
D: TRBD1

CDR3: CASSSGDSLTGELFF
DNA: TGTGCCAGTAGTAGCGGAGACTCTTTAACCGGGGAGCTGTTTTTT
V: TRBV19
J: TRBJ2-2
size: -
D: -

CDR3: CASSSGLAGLYEQYF
DNA: TGTGCCAGCAGCTCGGGACTAGCGGGCCTCTACGAGCAGTACTTC
V: TRBV5-4
J: TRBJ2-7
size: -
D: TRBD2

CDR3: CASSLRVSTLANYGYTF
DNA: TGTGCCAGCAGCTTACGGGTCAGCACATTAGCTAACTATGGCTACACCTTC
V: TRBV7-2
J: TRBJ1-2
size: few
D: -

CDR3: CASSFRGDDEQYF
DNA: TGTGCCAGCAGCTTCCGGGGAGACGACGAGCAGTACTTC
V: TRBV7-7
J: TRBJ2-7
size: -
D: -